The 32 T cell receptor beta chains below come from one sample, sequenced in a study of T cells in Graves' hyperthyroidism and ophthalmopathy. Amplified TCR beta CDR3 regions came from RNA transcripts. The primer set for the first-round RT-PCR of the TCR CDR3 was HTBI. MiXCR, applied by TCRdb to the multiplex PCR reads, yields one record per CDR3 protein. This sample has 700,000 or so distinct CDR3 sequences, with about 16% found just once. Sequences were obtained from blood. The receptors derive from a man between 18 and 35 years old with Graves' hyperthyroidism.

The rearrangement joins TRBV2 to TRBJ2-7; D tentatively fits TRBD1 or TRBD2 (6 bases each). Germline CDR1 is SNHLY and CDR2 is FYNNEI. V was pared by 8 bases and J by 6 bases, with 17 bases between. CDR3 length: 13 amino acids. The DNA for the CDR3 is TGTGCCAGCTCGAGGGGGGCTTCGGGCGAGCAGTACTTC. The encoded protein is CASSRGASGEQYF.

The chain recombines TRBV5-4 with TRBJ2-7; 8 nucleotides agree with TRBD1. With V trimmed by 4 bases and J by 3 bases, 9 bases remained unmatched. The CDR3 sequence is 15 residues long. Germline V gene data show CDR1 as SGHNT and CDR2 as YYREEE (reference sequence). DNA for the CDR3: TGTGCCAGCAGCCAATCAGGGGGCAAGGGCTACGAGCAGTACTTC. Protein product: CASSQSGGKGYEQYF.

This clonotype has only a few counts. The chain uses TRBV29-1 and TRBJ2-5, with 10 bases lining up with TRBD1. V lost 1 base, J lost 3 bases, and 5 bases stayed unmatched. Per the germline V gene, CDR1 is SQVTM and CDR2 is ANQGSEA. CDR3 length equals 15 residues. The CDR3 DNA sequence: TGCAGCGTTGAAGTACTAGGGACAGGGGAAGAGACCCAGTACTTC. Translating gives CSVEVLGTGEETQYF.

This clonotype was observed at least ten times. V gene TRBV7-8 combines with J gene TRBJ2-1; D perhaps matches TRBD1 (6 bases). Germline V CDR1 and CDR2: SGHVS, FQNEAQ. The ends were cut back, 6 bases at V and 4 bases at J, with 16 bases in the middle. The CDR3 is 15 amino acids. The CDR3 region is CASRIRRQGYNEQFF. For the CDR3, the DNA is TGTGCCAGCAGAATAAGGCGGCAGGGGTACAATGAGCAGTTCTTC.

This clonotype turned up a few times. V gene TRBV7-9 combines with J gene TRBJ2-7; D gene ambiguous. Per germline, CDR1 SEHNR and CDR2 FQNEAQ (reference sequence). The CDR3 sequence is 11 residues long. The V end lost 1 base, the J end lost 6 bases, and 4 bases lay between the germline ends. The CDR3 here is CASSLETEQYF. CDR3 coding DNA: TGTGCCAGCAGCTTAGAGACCGAGCAGTACTTC.

This chain links TRBV9 with TRBJ2-2; D not certain. Germline V lookup: CDR1 SGDLS, CDR2 YYNGEE. Trimming took off 3 bases at V and 4 bases at J, with 10 bases between the two ends. This CDR3 has 14 amino acids. The CDR3 reads CASSAQVGTGELFF. In DNA form, the CDR3 reads TGTGCCAGCAGCGCCCAAGTGGGCACCGGGGAGCTGTTTTTT.

The gene calls are TRBV28 and TRBJ2-7; 7 bases are shared with TRBD2. Germline V CDR1 and CDR2: MDHEN, SYDVKM. V lost 5 bases and J lost 0; bases outside the gene matches: 7. The CDR3 runs to 15 residues. The CDR3: CASSPTSANSYEQYF. DNA of the CDR3: TGTGCCAGCAGTCCTACTAGCGCGAACTCCTACGAGCAGTACTTC.

This clonotype was counted ten times or more. This chain connects TRBV29-1 to TRBJ2-7, with 10 bases fitting TRBD2. There are 16 residues in the CDR3. With 6 bases clipped from V and 1 base from J, the junction kept 12 bases outside the gene matches. CDR1 is SQVTM and CDR2 is ANQGSEA in the germline V gene. Here the CDR3 reads CSVYAPPSGGSYEQYF. CDR3 sequence (DNA): TGCAGCGTCTACGCCCCCCCTAGCGGGGGTTCCTACGAGCAGTACTTC.

This clonotype has only a few counts. J is TRBJ1-2 and V is TRBV18; perhaps TRBD1 as D (6 bases). This CDR3 is built from 17 residues. V was shortened by 2 bases and J by 3 bases, with 19 bases between the two germline ends. CDR1 is KGHSH and CDR2 is LQKENI in the germline V gene. The CDR3 region is CASSPTSTGLRDYGYTF. As DNA, the CDR3 is TGTGCCAGCTCACCAACAAGTACAGGGCTTCGAGACTATGGCTACACCTTC.

This clonotype was recorded only once. This sequence may be a read error, since a much larger clone differs from it by one base. CDR3 sequence reads: CAGSEYITGTNTGELFF. CDR3 nucleotide sequence: TGTGCCGGCAGTGAATACATAACAGGGACGAACACCGGGGAGCTGTTTTTT. The V gene is TRBV2, the J gene TRBJ2-2; D is perhaps TRBD1 (6 bases). Germline V gene data show CDR1 as SNHLY and CDR2 as FYNNEI. The CDR3 loop spans 17 amino acids. Based on the CDR3 plus reference TRBV2 and TRBJ2-2, the full variable domain is EPEVTQTPSHQVTQMGQEVILRCVPISNHLYFYWYRQILGQKVEFLVSFYNNEISEKSEIFDDQFSVERPDGSNFTLKIRSTKLEDSAMYFCAGSEYITGTNTGELFFGEGSRLTVL.

The chain uses TRBV18 and TRBJ2-1; 9 nucleotides match TRBD1. After removal of 3 bases from V and 5 bases from J, the junction contained 8 bases not matched to a gene. The germline V gene encodes CDR1 KGHSH and CDR2 LQKENI. This CDR3 has 16 residues. The CDR3 DNA sequence: TGTGCCAGCTCACCGATGGACAGGGGAAGTAACAATGAGCAGTTCTTC. Protein product: CASSPMDRGSNNEQFF.

The chain couples TRBV2 to TRBJ2-1; D uncertain. From germline, CDR1 is SNHLY and CDR2 FYNNEI. The CDR3 is 13 amino acids. V was clipped by 4 bases and J by 5 bases, with 9 bases between them. CDR3 nucleotides: TGTGCCAGCAGTGGCCTCGAGAACAATGAGCAGTTCTTC. Amino acid sequence: CASSGLENNEQFF.

The chain recombines TRBV4-2 with TRBJ2-1; 10 bases map to TRBD2. Germline CDR1 LGHNA, CDR2 YNFKEQ. This CDR3 spans 19 amino acids. The trim removed 0 bases at V and 1 base at J, leaving 9 bases unmatched. Here the CDR3 reads CASSQDGGVAGGSYNEQFF. As DNA, the CDR3 is TGTGCCAGCAGCCAAGATGGGGGCGTAGCGGGAGGTTCCTACAATGAGCAGTTCTTC.

The chain recombines TRBV30 with TRBJ1-1; D gene ambiguous. The CDR3 has 15 amino acids. Trimming removed 1 base at V and 0 bases at J, with 12 bases between. Germline lookup yields CDR1 GTSNPN and CDR2 SVGIG (reference sequence). CDR3 sequence (DNA): TGTGCCTGGAGTGGAGACACACTACTGAACACTGAAGCTTTCTTT. Translation: CAWSGDTLLNTEAFF.

This clonotype was counted only a few times. The chain links TRBV9 to TRBJ2-3; 7 bases line up with TRBD2. CDR1 SGDLS and CDR2 YYNGEE come from the germline V gene. The CDR3 runs to 15 residues. With V trimmed by 4 bases and J by 5 bases, 10 bases remained unmatched. The CDR3 coding sequence is TGTGCCAGCAGCCCTGGGAGCGGGAATAAAGATACGCAGTATTTT. Its translation is CASSPGSGNKDTQYF.

This clonotype has at least ten counts. V gene TRBV7-9 combines with J gene TRBJ2-3, with TRBD1 matching 9 bases. Germline assignment: CDR1 SEHNR and CDR2 FQNEAQ (reference sequence). This CDR3 spans 16 amino acids. The trim removed 4 bases at V and 0 bases at J, leaving 5 bases unmatched. The CDR3 coding sequence is TGTGCCAGCAGCTCCTGGACAGGGGAGAGCACAGATACGCAGTATTTT. Amino acid sequence: CASSSWTGESTDTQYF.

This clonotype was detected many times. This chain links TRBV27 with TRBJ2-3, with a tentative D call TRBD2 (6 bases). This CDR3 region has 14 residues. Germline-derived CDR1 and CDR2 are MNHEY and SMNVEV (reference sequence). V shed 3 bases and J shed 5 bases, with 12 bases lying between them. The CDR3 region has the DNA TGTGCCAGCAGTTTTTACGGGAGAAAAGATACGCAGTATTTT. This sequence encodes CASSFYGRKDTQYF.

This clonotype was observed many times. The J gene is TRBJ2-1, the V gene TRBV6-2 or TRBV6-3; TRBD2 aligns across 8 bases. There are 16 residues in the CDR3. Per the germline V gene, CDR1 is MNHEY and CDR2 is SVGEGT. V trimming: 6 bases; J trimming: 9 bases; junction bases outside the gene matches: 16. CDR3 nucleotides: TGTGCCAGCAGCTCCCCCTTCCGGGAGCGGGAGAGTGAGCAGTTCTTC. It encodes CASSSPFRERESEQFF.

This clonotype was seen more than once but under ten times. This chain joins TRBV7-3 and TRBJ2-7, with 12 bases matching TRBD2. Per germline, CDR1 SGHTA and CDR2 FQGTGA. Trimming removed 5 bases from V and 6 bases from J; junction bases left unmatched: 11. This CDR3 region has 16 residues. The chain's CDR3 is CASSPRTSGELIEQYF. The CDR3 DNA reads TGTGCCAGCAGCCCTCGGACTAGCGGGGAACTTATCGAGCAGTACTTC.

Ten or more counts support this clonotype. The chain carries TRBV24-1 and TRBJ2-1; D gene unclear. Germline values: CDR1 KGHDR, CDR2 SFDVKD. V was clipped by 5 bases and J by 2 bases, with 6 bases between them. This CDR3 is built from 13 residues. The CDR3 DNA reads TGTGCCACCAGTGGCCAGGCCTACAATGAGCAGTTCTTC. Translation gives CATSGQAYNEQFF.

The chain couples TRBV5-4 to TRBJ1-2; no reliable D call. The germline V gene encodes CDR1 SGHNT and CDR2 YYREEE (reference sequence). V lost 0 bases and J lost 8, with 11 bases in between. This CDR3 is 13 amino acids long. The DNA of the CDR3 is TGTGCCAGCAGCTTGGATCCTACCGGGGGCTACACCTTC. Residues: CASSLDPTGGYTF.

This clonotype was recorded a few times. This chain uses TRBV12-5 with TRBJ2-5, with D possibly matching TRBD1 (6 bases). This CDR3 is built from 14 residues. With 1 base removed from V and 1 base from J, the gap between germline ends came to 7 bases. Looked up from germline, CDR1 is LGHNT and CDR2 is FRNRAP. CDR3 region: CASGLADSQETQYF. Here the CDR3 DNA reads TGTGCTAGTGGTTTGGCGGACAGCCAAGAGACCCAGTACTTC.

This clonotype was observed a handful of times. The genes are TRBV20-1 and TRBJ1-1, with D uncertain. Germline V gives CDR1 DFQATT, CDR2 SNEGSKA (reference sequence). This CDR3 comprises 14 residues. V lost 3 bases and J 0 bases, leaving 11 bases between the germline ends. The CDR3 DNA sequence: TGCAGTGCTAGTTCGGGGAATATGAACACTGAAGCTTTCTTT. It yields the protein CSASSGNMNTEAFF.

V gene TRBV12-3 or TRBV12-4 combines with J gene TRBJ2-3, with D perhaps matching TRBD1 (5 bases). The CDR3 spans 16 residues. V was clipped by 3 bases and J by 0 bases, with 13 bases between them. The CDR3 DNA reads TGTGCCAGCAGTTTGGGGCTACCTACTAGCACAGATACGCAGTATTTT. Amino acids: CASSLGLPTSTDTQYF.

The V and J genes are TRBV5-5 and TRBJ2-7, with no clear D. Trimming left V 3 bases short and J 3 bases short, with 16 bases between. Germline CDR1 SGHKS, CDR2 YYEKEE (reference sequence). This CDR3 spans 15 amino acids. As DNA, the CDR3 is TGTGCCAGCAGCTCTCTTCGGACGTCTAGCTACGAGCAGTACTTC. Translating gives CASSSLRTSSYEQYF.

DNA for the CDR3: TGCGCCAGCAGTAGTGGACAGGGTTCCGCCTATGGCTACACCTTC. Its translation: CASSSGQGSAYGYTF. The genes are TRBV5-1 and TRBJ1-2; 8 bases map to TRBD1. With V trimmed by 5 bases and J by 4 bases, 10 bases remained unmatched. The CDR3 runs to 15 residues. Germline V gives CDR1 SGHRS, CDR2 YFSETQ.

CDR3 in DNA: TGTGCCAGCAGTGCGACAGGGGGCACTCGGGAAAAACTGTTTTTT. Its protein is CASSATGGTREKLFF. V and J are TRBV25-1 and TRBJ1-4, with TRBD1 identical over 10 bases. With V trimmed by 4 bases and J by 8 bases, 7 bases remained unmatched. Germline CDR1 MGHDK, CDR2 SYGVNS. CDR3 length equals 15 residues.

This clonotype was recorded a few times. The chain is built from TRBV7-2 and TRBJ1-3, with TRBD1 matching over 8 bases. V was pared by 3 bases and J by 0 bases, with 7 bases of the junction left unmatched. Germline assignment: CDR1 SGHTA and CDR2 FQGNSA. The CDR3 spans 17 residues. CDR3: CASSFLPGGRSGNTIYF. CDR3 DNA: TGTGCCAGCAGCTTCCTTCCAGGGGGCCGCTCTGGAAACACCATATATTTT.

V gene TRBV6-6 combines with J gene TRBJ1-4; perhaps TRBD1 as D (5 bases). Trimming cost V 0 bases and J 10 bases, with 18 bases left between them. The germline CDR1 and CDR2 sequences are MNHNY and SVGAGI (reference sequence). This CDR3 comprises 16 residues. DNA for the CDR3: TGTGCCAGCAGTTACTCGGGTGGGACCGGCGGCAGAAAACTGTTTTTT. Encoded protein: CASSYSGGTGGRKLFF.

The V and J genes are TRBV14 and TRBJ2-5; D uncertain. The germline V gene encodes CDR1 SGHDN and CDR2 FVKESK. V was pared by 0 bases and J by 7 bases, with 15 bases between. The CDR3 is 15 amino acids. The CDR3 DNA reads TGTGCCAGCAGCCAAGATCCGGGCATGGAGCGGACCCAGTACTTC. The encoded protein is CASSQDPGMERTQYF.

This clonotype was found a few times. This sequence joins TRBV2 and TRBJ2-7, with no clear D. V shed 8 bases and J shed 6 bases, with 11 bases lying between them. This CDR3 contains 11 residues. Germline CDR1 reads SNHLY; CDR2 reads FYNNEI. The CDR3 is CASGRYAEQYF. The CDR3 region has the DNA TGTGCCAGCGGACGCTATGCCGAGCAGTACTTC. Full variable domain (remainder filled in from reference TRBV2 and TRBJ2-7): EPEVTQTPSHQVTQMGQEVILRCVPISNHLYFYWYRQILGQKVEFLVSFYNNEISEKSEIFDDQFSVERPDGSNFTLKIRSTKLEDSAMYFCASGRYAEQYFGPGTRLTVT.

Ten or more counts support this clonotype. The V gene is TRBV11-1, the J gene TRBJ2-3; TRBD2 might be the D (5 bases). The ends were cut back, 2 bases at V and 4 bases at J, with 10 bases in the middle. The CDR3 covers 14 residues. CDR1 and CDR2 from the germline V gene are SGHAT and FQDESV (reference sequence). CDR3 sequence reads: CASSLMLAADTQYF. The CDR3 DNA reads as TGTGCCAGCAGCTTAATGCTAGCCGCAGATACGCAGTATTTT.